Sequencing of this T cell receptor (beta chain) was carried out in a study of T cells in Graves' hyperthyroidism and ophthalmopathy. A word on this clonotype: Its antigen is currently unknown.

The V and J ends lost 3 bases and 2 bases respectively, with 7 bases between them. Germline V lookup: CDR1 LNHDA, CDR2 SQIVND (reference sequence). This CDR3 is 13 amino acids long. Study-wide results and caveats: Stable hyperthyroidism was told apart from ophthalmopathy by a model built on 13 V-J features.

Researchers amplified the TCR beta CDR3 regions from RNA transcripts. The HTBI set primed first-round TCR CDR3 RT-PCR. TCRdb re-called the multiplex PCR reads through MiXCR, storing one row per CDR3 protein. The sample contains over 400,000 distinct CDR3 sequences, about 15% of which appear only once. Material for sequencing was blood. The TCR originated in a young man with Graves' ophthalmopathy. V usage is TRBV19 and J usage is TRBJ2-5; D ambiguous. The CDR3 DNA reads as TGTGCCAGTAGTATTCAGGTTCAAGAGACCCAGTACTTC. This gives the protein CASSIQVQETQYF.